This T cell receptor beta chain emerged from a study of blood T cell repertoires in COVID-19. For the study at large: Sources were T cells, B-cell-depleted T cells, or PBMCs; the material itself was cDNA or gDNA.

Notes on this clone: The sample carries other DNA sequences with the same CDR3.

Under the authors' procedure: How many nucleated cells were present was estimated from reference gene primer amplification. Assay used: immunoSEQ multiplex PCR; TCRdb lists only in-frame clones, some missing. From that table come the V and J calls and clone size; the DNA was used to work out D and trimming. The sample shows 200,000 to 300,000 clones, around 80% of them seen only once. CDR3 length: 14 residues. Germline-derived CDR1 and CDR2 are KGHSH and LQKENI. Germline trimming cut 2 bases from V and 2 bases from J; bases unmatched to any gene: 1. Sequenced input: peripheral blood. The chain is built from TRBV18 and TRBJ2-7; TRBD1 aligns across 9 bases. The sequence came from a man aged 60 to 75 with acute or convalescent COVID-19. The CDR3 DNA sequence: TGTGCCAGCTCACCAGGGACAGGGCCCTACGAGCAGTACTTC. Its translation is CASSPGTGPYEQYF. The whole variable domain, remainder taken from reference TRBV18 and TRBJ2-7, is NAGVMQNPRHLVRRRGQEARLRCSPMKGHSHVYWYRQLPEEGLKFMVYLQKENIIDESGMPKERFSAEFPKEGPSILRIQQVVRGDSAAYFCASSPGTGPYEQYFGPGTRLTVT.